This paragraph reports one TCR beta chain. Antigen: not known. V shed 8 bases and J 4 bases; nucleotides not matched to a gene: 11. Looked up from germline, CDR1 is MNHEY and CDR2 is SMNVEV (reference sequence). This CDR3 contains 15 residues. This sample was taken from a study of cytomegalovirus exposure and HLA in healthy donors. The study's findings and limits: The tendency of first-cohort TCR clusters to co-occur in the roughly 130 validation repertoires emerged from a later analysis.

Using immunoSEQ multiplex PCR, the repertoire was profiled, and TCRdb retains in-frame clones only, with some absent. Of under 50,000 clones listed, about 94% are singletons. The specimen sequenced was PBMCs. The chain joins TRBV27 to TRBJ1-2; TRBD1 agrees at 9 bases. The clonotype was recovered from a woman aged 18-29 years in good health and CMV-seropositive. The CDR3 sequence is CASAWGGTGTYGYTF. In DNA, the CDR3 is TGTGCCAGCGCGTGGGGTGGGACAGGGACCTATGGCTACACCTTC.